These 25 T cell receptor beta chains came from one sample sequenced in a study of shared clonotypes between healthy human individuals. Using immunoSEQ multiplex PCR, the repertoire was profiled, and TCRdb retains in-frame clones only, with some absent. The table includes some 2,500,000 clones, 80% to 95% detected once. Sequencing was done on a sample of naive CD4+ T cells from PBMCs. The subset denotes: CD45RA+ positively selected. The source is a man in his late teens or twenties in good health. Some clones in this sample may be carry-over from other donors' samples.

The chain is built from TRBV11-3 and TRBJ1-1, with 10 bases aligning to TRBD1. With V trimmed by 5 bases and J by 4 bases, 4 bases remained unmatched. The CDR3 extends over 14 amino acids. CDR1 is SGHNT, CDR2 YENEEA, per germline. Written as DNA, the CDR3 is TGTGCCAGCAGCCAGGACAGGGGGACCACTGAAGCTTTCTTT. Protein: CASSQDRGTTEAFF. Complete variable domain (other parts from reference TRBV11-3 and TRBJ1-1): EAGVVQSPRYKIIEKKQPVAFWCNPISGHNTLYWYLQNLGQGPELLIRYENEEAVDDSQLPKDRFSAERLKGVDSTLKIQPAELGDSAVYLCASSQDRGTTEAFFGQGTRLTVV.

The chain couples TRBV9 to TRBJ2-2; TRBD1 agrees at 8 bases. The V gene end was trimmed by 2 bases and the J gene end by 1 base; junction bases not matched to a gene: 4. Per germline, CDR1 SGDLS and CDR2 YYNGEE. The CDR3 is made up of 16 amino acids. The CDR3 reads CASSVAGTGNTGELFF. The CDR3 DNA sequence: TGTGCCAGCAGCGTGGCCGGGACAGGGAACACCGGGGAGCTGTTTTTT.

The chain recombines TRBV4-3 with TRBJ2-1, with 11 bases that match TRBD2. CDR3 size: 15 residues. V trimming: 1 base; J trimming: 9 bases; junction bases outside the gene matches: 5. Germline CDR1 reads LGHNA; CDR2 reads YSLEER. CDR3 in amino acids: CASSQGLAGIGEQFF. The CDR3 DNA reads TGCGCCAGCAGCCAAGGACTAGCGGGAATAGGTGAGCAGTTCTTC.

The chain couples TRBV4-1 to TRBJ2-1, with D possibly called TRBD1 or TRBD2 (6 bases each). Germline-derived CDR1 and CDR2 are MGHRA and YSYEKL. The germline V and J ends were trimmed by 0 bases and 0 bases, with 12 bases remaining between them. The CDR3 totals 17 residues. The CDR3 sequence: CASSQDQGRSSYNEQFF. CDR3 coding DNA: TGCGCCAGCAGCCAAGATCAGGGGAGGAGCTCCTACAATGAGCAGTTCTTC.

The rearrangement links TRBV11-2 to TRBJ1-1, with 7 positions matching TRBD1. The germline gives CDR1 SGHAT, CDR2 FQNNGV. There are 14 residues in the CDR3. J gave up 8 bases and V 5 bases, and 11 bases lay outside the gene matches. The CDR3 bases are TGTGCCAGCAGCCGCGACCCAGGGGGGACAGAAGCTTTCTTT. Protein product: CASSRDPGGTEAFF.

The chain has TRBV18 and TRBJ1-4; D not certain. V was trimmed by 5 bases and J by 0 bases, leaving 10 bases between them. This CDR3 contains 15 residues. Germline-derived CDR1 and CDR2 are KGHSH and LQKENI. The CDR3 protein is CASSSDAPTNEKLFF. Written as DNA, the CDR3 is TGTGCCAGCTCATCAGACGCCCCAACTAATGAAAAACTGTTTTTT.

DNA of the CDR3: TGTGCCACCAGCTCTAGCGGGAGCCACTACGAGCAGTACTTC. Encoded protein: CATSSSGSHYEQYF. The J gene is TRBJ2-7, the V gene TRBV15; 10 bases map to TRBD2. The J segment lost 3 bases and the V segment lost 5 bases, leaving 4 bases of the junction unmatched. Per the germline V gene, CDR1 is LNHNV and CDR2 is YYDKDF (reference sequence). This CDR3 region has 14 residues.

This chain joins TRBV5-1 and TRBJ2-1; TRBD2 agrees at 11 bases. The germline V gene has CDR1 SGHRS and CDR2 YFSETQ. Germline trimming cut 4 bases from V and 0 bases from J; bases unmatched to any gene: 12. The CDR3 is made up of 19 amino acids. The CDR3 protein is CASSQTGLAVMGSYNEQFF. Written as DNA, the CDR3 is TGCGCCAGCAGCCAAACGGGACTAGCGGTGATGGGCTCCTACAATGAGCAGTTCTTC.

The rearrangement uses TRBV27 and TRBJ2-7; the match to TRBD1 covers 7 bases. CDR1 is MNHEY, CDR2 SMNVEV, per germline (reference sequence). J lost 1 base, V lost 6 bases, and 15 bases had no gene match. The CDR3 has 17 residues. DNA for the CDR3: TGTGCCAGCAGCCCCGACAGGGTTTGGCGGAAATCCTACGAGCAGTACTTC. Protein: CASSPDRVWRKSYEQYF.

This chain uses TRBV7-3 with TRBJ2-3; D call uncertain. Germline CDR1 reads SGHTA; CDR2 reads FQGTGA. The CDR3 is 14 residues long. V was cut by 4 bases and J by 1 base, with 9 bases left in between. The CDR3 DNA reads TGTGCCAGCAGCTCACTCGGGCGCACAGATACGCAGTATTTT. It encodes CASSSLGRTDTQYF.

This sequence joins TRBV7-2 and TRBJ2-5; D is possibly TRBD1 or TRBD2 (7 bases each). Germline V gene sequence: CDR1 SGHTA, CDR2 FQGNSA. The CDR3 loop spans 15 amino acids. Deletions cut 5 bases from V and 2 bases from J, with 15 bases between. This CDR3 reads CASSPGGAVQETQYF. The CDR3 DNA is TGTGCCAGCAGCCCAGGGGGGGCGGTGCAAGAGACCCAGTACTTC.

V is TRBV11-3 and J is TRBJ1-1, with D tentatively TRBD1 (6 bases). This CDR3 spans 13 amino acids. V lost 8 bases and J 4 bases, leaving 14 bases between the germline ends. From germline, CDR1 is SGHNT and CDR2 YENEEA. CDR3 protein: CASGMGARTEAFF. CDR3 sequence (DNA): TGTGCCAGCGGCATGGGGGCGCGCACTGAAGCTTTCTTT.

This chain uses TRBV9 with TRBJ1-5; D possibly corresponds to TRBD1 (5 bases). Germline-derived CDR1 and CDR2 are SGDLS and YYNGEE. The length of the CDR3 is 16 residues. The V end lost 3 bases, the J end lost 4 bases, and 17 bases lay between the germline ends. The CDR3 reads CASSAPRGKKNQPQHF. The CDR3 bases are TGTGCCAGCAGCGCCCCCCGGGGGAAAAAAAATCAGCCCCAGCATTTT.

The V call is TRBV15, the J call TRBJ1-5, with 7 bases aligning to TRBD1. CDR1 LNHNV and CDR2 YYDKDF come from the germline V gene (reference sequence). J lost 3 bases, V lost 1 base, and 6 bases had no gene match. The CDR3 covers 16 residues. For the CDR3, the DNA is TGTGCCACCAGCAGAGGGACCGGGACAGTCAATCAGCCCCAGCATTTT. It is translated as CATSRGTGTVNQPQHF.

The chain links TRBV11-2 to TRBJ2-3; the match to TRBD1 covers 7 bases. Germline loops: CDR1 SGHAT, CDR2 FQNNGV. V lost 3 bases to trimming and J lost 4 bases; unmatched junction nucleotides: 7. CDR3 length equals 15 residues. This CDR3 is CASSFQTGQSDTQYF. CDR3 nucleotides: TGTGCCAGCAGCTTTCAGACAGGGCAGTCAGATACGCAGTATTTT.

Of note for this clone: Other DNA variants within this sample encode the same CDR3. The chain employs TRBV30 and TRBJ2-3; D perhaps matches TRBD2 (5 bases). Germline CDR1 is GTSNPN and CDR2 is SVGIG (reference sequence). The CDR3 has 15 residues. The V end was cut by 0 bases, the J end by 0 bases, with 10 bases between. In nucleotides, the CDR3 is TGTGCCTGGAGTGTACTCCGCGGGAGCACAGATACGCAGTATTTT. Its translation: CAWSVLRGSTDTQYF.

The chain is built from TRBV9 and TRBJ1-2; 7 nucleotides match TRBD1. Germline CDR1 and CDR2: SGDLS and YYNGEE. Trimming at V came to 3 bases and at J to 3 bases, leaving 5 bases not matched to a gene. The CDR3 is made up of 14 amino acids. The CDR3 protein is CASSAQGVHYGYTF. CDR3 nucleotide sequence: TGTGCCAGCAGCGCGCAGGGGGTGCACTATGGCTACACCTTC.

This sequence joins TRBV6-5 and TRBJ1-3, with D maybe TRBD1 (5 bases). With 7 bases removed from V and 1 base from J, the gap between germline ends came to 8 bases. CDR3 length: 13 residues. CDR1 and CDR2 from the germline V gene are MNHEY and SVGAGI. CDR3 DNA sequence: TGTGCCAGCACCAGACAGTCTGGAAACACCATATATTTT. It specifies CASTRQSGNTIYF.

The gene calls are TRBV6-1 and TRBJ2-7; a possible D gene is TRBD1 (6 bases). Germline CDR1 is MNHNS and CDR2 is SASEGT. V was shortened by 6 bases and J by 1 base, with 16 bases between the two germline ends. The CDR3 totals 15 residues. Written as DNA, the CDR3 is TGTGCCAGCAGCGTAGCAGGGGTCCAATCCTACGAGCAGTACTTC. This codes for CASSVAGVQSYEQYF.

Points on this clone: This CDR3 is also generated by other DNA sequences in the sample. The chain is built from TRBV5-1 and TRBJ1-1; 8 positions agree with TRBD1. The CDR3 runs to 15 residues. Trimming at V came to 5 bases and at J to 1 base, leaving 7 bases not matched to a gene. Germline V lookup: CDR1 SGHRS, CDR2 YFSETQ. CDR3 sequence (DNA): TGCGCCAGCAGTCCACTCGGACAGGGGAACACTGAAGCTTTCTTT. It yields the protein CASSPLGQGNTEAFF.

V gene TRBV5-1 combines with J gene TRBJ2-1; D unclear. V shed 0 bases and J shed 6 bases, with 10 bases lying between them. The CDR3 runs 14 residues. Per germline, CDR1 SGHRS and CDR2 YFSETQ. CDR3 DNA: TGCGCCAGCAGCTTGGAGGCTAGAGGCAATGAGCAGTTCTTC. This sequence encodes CASSLEARGNEQFF.

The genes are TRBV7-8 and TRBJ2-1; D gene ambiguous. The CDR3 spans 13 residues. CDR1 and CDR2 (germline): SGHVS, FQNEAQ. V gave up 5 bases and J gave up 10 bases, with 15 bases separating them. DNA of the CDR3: TGTGCCAGCAGCGGCCGCGTTAGGGCGGAGCAGTTCTTC. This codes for CASSGRVRAEQFF.

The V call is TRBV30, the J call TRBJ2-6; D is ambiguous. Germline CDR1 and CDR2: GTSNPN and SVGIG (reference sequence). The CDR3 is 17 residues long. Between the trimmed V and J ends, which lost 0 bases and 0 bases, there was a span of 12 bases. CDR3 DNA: TGTGCCTGGAGTGTACCTGGGTGGAGCTCTGGGGCCAACGTCCTGACTTTC. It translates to CAWSVPGWSSGANVLTF. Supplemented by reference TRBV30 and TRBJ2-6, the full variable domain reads SQTIHQWPATLVQPVGSPLSLECTVEGTSNPNLYWYRQAAGRGLQLLFYSVGIGQISSEVPQNLSASRPQDRQFILSSKKLLLSDSGFYLCAWSVPGWSSGANVLTFGAGSRLTVL.

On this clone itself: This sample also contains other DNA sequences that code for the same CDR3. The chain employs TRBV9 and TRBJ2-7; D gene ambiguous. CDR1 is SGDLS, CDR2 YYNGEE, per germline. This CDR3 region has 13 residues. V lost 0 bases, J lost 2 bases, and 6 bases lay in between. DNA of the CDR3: TGTGCCAGCAGCGTAGGGGTAACCTACGAGCAGTACTTC. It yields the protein CASSVGVTYEQYF. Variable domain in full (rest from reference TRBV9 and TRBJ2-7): DSGVTQTPKHLITATGQRVTLRCSPRSGDLSVYWYQQSLDQGLQFLIQYYNGEERAKGNILERFSAQQFPDLHSELNLSSLELGDSALYFCASSVGVTYEQYFGPGTRLTVT.

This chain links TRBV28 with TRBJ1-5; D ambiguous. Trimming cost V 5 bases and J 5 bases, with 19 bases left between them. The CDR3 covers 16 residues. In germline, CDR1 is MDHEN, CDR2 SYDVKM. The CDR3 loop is CASSVPVGRIYQPQHF. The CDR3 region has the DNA TGTGCCAGCAGTGTACCGGTCGGACGGATATATCAGCCCCAGCATTTT.